This TCR beta chain was profiled in a study of blood T cell repertoires in COVID-19. This CDR3 comprises 16 residues. Trimming took 0 bases from V and 4 from J; bases not matched to a gene: 6. Germline V gene data show CDR1 as LNHNV and CDR2 as YYDKDF (reference sequence). Generated by immunoSEQ multiplex PCR, the TCRdb table keeps only in-frame clones and is missing some. This sample carries more than 100,000 clones, 80% to 90% of them seen once, and the ten largest clones take roughly 3.6%. The sample consisted of peripheral blood. This TCR was sampled from a woman aged 60-75 years with acute or convalescent COVID-19. J is TRBJ2-7 and V is TRBV15; the match to TRBD1 covers 10 bases. CDR3 coding DNA: TGTGCCACCAGCAGAGATGGTGGACAGGGGGAGTACGAGCAGTACTTC. The encoded protein is CATSRDGGQGEYEQYF. The complete variable domain, with remaining parts taken from reference TRBV15 and TRBJ2-7, reads DAMVIQNPRYQVTQFGKPVTLSCSQTLNHNVMYWYQQKSSQAPKLLFHYYDKDFNNEADTPDNFQSRRPNTSFCFLDIRSPGLGDTAMYLCATSRDGGQGEYEQYFGPGTRLTVT.